Listed below are T cell receptor beta chains from one sample, sequenced in a study of CD8+CD57+ T cells in acquired aplastic anemia. TCRdb redid the calling of the reads with MiXCR, one entry per CDR3 protein. This table holds 180,000 or so distinct CDR3 sequences, less than 55% found once. The sequenced sample consisted of sorted CD4+, CD8+, or CD8+CD57+ T cells (not recorded which) from PBMCs. These receptors were taken from a human donor in good health. Both conserved end residues are part of each CDR3. A D gene is named only where the DNA matches it firmly. The size entry is marked missing in some rows and otherwise reads once, few, many or a size class.

V: TRBV12-3/TRBV12-4; D: TRBD1; size: -; length: 15; J: TRBJ2-2; CDR3: CASSLTGGRTGELFF; DNA: TGTGCCAGCAGTCTGACAGGGGGCCGGACCGGGGAGCTGTTTTTT
V: TRBV15; D: -; size: many; length: 14; J: TRBJ1-1; CDR3: CATSRDRMNTEAFF; DNA: TGTGCCACCAGCAGGGACAGAATGAACACTGAAGCTTTCTTT
V: TRBV7-9; D: -; size: many; length: 15; J: TRBJ1-4; CDR3: CASSLVGTRNEKLFF; DNA: TGTGCCAGCAGCTTAGTAGGGACCCGGAATGAAAAACTGTTTTTT
V: TRBV12-3/TRBV12-4; D: -; size: many; length: 14; J: TRBJ1-1; CDR3: CASSLAGGNTEAFF; DNA: TGTGCCAGCAGTTTAGCTGGGGGAAACACTGAAGCTTTCTTT
V: TRBV5-4; D: -; size: -; length: 15; J: TRBJ1-5; CDR3: CASSLGQTSNQPQHF; DNA: TGTGCCAGCAGCTTGGGACAGACCAGCAATCAGCCCCAGCATTTT
V: TRBV2; D: -; size: -; length: 14; J: TRBJ1-4; CDR3: CASSEQGMGEKLFF; DNA: TGTGCCAGCAGTGAACAGGGAATGGGTGAAAAACTGTTTTTT
V: TRBV7-6; D: -; size: few; length: 14; J: TRBJ2-7; CDR3: CASSRRQSGDEQYF; DNA: TGTGCCAGCAGCCGACGACAGTCGGGCGACGAGCAGTACTTC
V: TRBV20-1; D: TRBD2; size: many; length: 15; J: TRBJ2-2; CDR3: CSASRGGSYTGELFF; DNA: TGCAGTGCCAGCCGTGGCGGGAGTTACACCGGGGAGCTGTTTTTT
V: TRBV7-8; D: -; size: many; length: 16; J: TRBJ2-7; CDR3: CASSSAEGTDSYEQYF; DNA: TGTGCCAGCAGCTCGGCAGAGGGGACGGACTCCTACGAGCAGTACTTC
V: TRBV24-1; D: TRBD1; size: -; length: 18; J: TRBJ1-2; CDR3: CATSARDRVYPCIYGYTF; DNA: TGTGCCACCAGTGCCCGGGACAGGGTTTACCCATGTATCTATGGCTACACCTTC
V: TRBV5-1; D: TRBD2; size: -; length: 14; J: TRBJ2-4; CDR3: CASSAIAGENIQYF; DNA: TGCGCCAGCAGCGCCATAGCGGGAGAAAACATTCAGTACTTC